The clone carrying this T cell receptor beta chain was observed many times. Its antigen is still unknown. Germline loops: CDR1 MDHEN, CDR2 SYDVKM. The CDR3 totals 20 residues. The germline V and J ends were trimmed by 6 bases and 3 bases, with 31 bases remaining between them. This sample is part of a study of blood T cells in healthy people across ages. Study-level points and caveats: Diversity estimates from one million T cells were considered underestimates.

Then a second PCR, running roughly 7 to 11 cycles, was carried out with a sample-barcoded 5' primer and a J-beta primer mix. TCRdb reanalysed the 5' RACE reads using MiXCR and keeps one entry per CDR3 protein. The sample includes 750,000 to 1,000,000 distinct CDR3 sequences, 25% to 30% of them seen just once. These data were likewise used in another study, on T cells of mothers and their children. This second report adds: A few healthy Caucasian mothers gave samples, and so did their six children.

The clonotype originates from a woman in her thirties or forties in good health. Input material: blood. The rearrangement links TRBV28 to TRBJ2-3; D might be TRBD1 (6 bases). CDR3: CASSRNSGTGSWGLTDTQYF. CDR3 DNA: TGTGCCAGCAGCAGAAACTCTGGGACGGGCAGTTGGGGGCTGACAGATACGCAGTATTTT.